Below, 24 T cell receptor beta chains from the same sample are listed, as sequenced in a study of CD8+CD57+ T cells in acquired aplastic anemia. TCR beta VDJ combinations and CDR3 sequences were profiled from genomic DNA. TCRdb called the reads again in MiXCR, with one record for every CDR3 protein. The repertoire has over 150,000 distinct CDR3 sequences, just over 50% of them found once; the top ten carry around 12%. It was patients with CD8+CD57+ cell expansion by flow cytometry who were chosen for sequencing. Sequenced sample: sorted CD4+, CD8+, or CD8+CD57+ T cells (not recorded which) from PBMCs. The receptor set was obtained from a human donor with aplastic anemia.

The sample holds one count of this clonotype. This clone may be a read error of a much larger clone one base away. V and J are TRBV6-1 and TRBJ1-4; D might be TRBD1 (5 bases). Germline loops: CDR1 MNHNS, CDR2 SASEGT. The CDR3 extends over 16 amino acids. This CDR3 is CASSGQGGGGNEKPFF. The DNA of the CDR3 is TGTGCCAGCAGTGGCCAGGGCGGAGGAGGTAATGAAAAACCGTTTTTT.

As concerns this clonotype: The conserved phenylalanine or tryptophan is not found at the CDR3 terminus, so this likely reflects a read error. The limits of the CDR3 on the DNA are not certain, so only TCRdb's listed CDR3 is given. CDR3 protein: CASSQEPAG. This chain connects TRBV4-1 to TRBJ2-7; TRBD2, the table's D call, was not compared with the DNA. 9 amino acids form the CDR3, both terminal residues included. Germline V gives CDR1 MGHRA, CDR2 YSYEKL.

This clonotype was observed many times. Its ends do not fully match the called genes, so a read error is possible. CDR3 protein: CASSSYQEAQYF. CDR3 nucleotides: TGTGCCAGCAGTTCTTACCAAGAGGCCCAGTACTTC. The chain has TRBV6-5 and TRBJ2-5; no clear D. The CDR3 is 12 amino acids. Germline CDR1 is MNHEY and CDR2 is SVGAGI.

CDR3: CSSPLSGGGPGDTQYF. CDR3 DNA sequence: TGCAGCAGTCCACTTAGCGGGGGGGGTCCGGGAGATACGCAGTATTTT. The rearrangement links TRBV29-1 to TRBJ2-3; 11 positions match TRBD2. This CDR3 is built from 16 residues. After removal of 8 bases from V and 5 bases from J, the junction contained 15 bases not matched to a gene. Germline V gene lookup returns CDR1 SQVTM and CDR2 ANQGSEA.

The chain uses TRBV5-1 and TRBJ2-7; D not resolved. The CDR3 runs to 17 residues. V was clipped by 1 base and J by 0 bases, with 17 bases between them. Germline values: CDR1 SGHRS, CDR2 YFSETQ. The CDR3 bases are TGCGCCAGCAGCTTGAGTGAAGAATTCCTTTCCTCCTACGAGCAGTACTTC. Amino acids: CASSLSEEFLSSYEQYF.

This sequence joins TRBV7-9 and TRBJ2-1; D is ambiguous. The germline V gene encodes CDR1 SEHNR and CDR2 FQNEAQ (reference sequence). V gave up 3 bases and J gave up 9 bases, with 9 bases separating them. The CDR3 totals 12 residues. The CDR3 here is CASSFGETEQFF. CDR3 sequence (DNA): TGTGCCAGCAGCTTCGGTGAGACTGAGCAGTTCTTC.

The chain couples TRBV24-1 to TRBJ2-1, with 8 positions matching TRBD2. Per germline, CDR1 KGHDR and CDR2 SFDVKD. V was clipped by 12 bases and J by 0 bases; unmatched bases: 6. The CDR3 totals 14 residues. The chain's CDR3 is CAQTGTSSYNEQFF. The CDR3 DNA is TGTGCCCAGACCGGGACTAGCTCCTACAATGAGCAGTTCTTC.

This clonotype was seen many times. The gene calls are TRBV20-1 and TRBJ2-1; 9 positions agree with TRBD1. Per the germline V gene, CDR1 is DFQATT and CDR2 is SNEGSKA (reference sequence). After removal of 3 bases from V and 1 base from J, the junction contained 1 base not matched to a gene. The CDR3 totals 14 residues. CDR3 protein: CSARDRGSYNEQFF. The CDR3 DNA reads as TGCAGTGCTAGGGACAGGGGTTCCTACAATGAGCAGTTCTTC.

The chain couples TRBV19 to TRBJ1-3, with D hard to call. Germline lookup yields CDR1 LNHDA and CDR2 SQIVND (reference sequence). The CDR3 consists of 14 residues. Between the trimmed V and J ends, which lost 3 bases and 0 bases, there was a span of 6 bases. The DNA of the CDR3 is TGTGCCAGTAGTATCGGGGTCTCTGGAAACACCATATATTTT. Encoded protein: CASSIGVSGNTIYF.

This clonotype has a single count. This sequence joins TRBV7-2 and TRBJ2-7; unclear D gene. Per the germline V gene, CDR1 is SGHTA and CDR2 is FQGNSA. The CDR3 length is 11 residues. Trimming took 4 bases from V and 6 from J, leaving 7 bases between them. CDR3 protein: CASSSDREQYF. CDR3 bases: TGTGCCAGCAGCTCAGACCGCGAGCAGTACTTC.

To note about this clonotype: A much bigger clone sits one base away, suggesting this may be a read error. This rearrangement joins TRBV5-1 to TRBJ1-3; D is ambiguous. The V end was cut by 0 bases, the J end by 1 base, with 11 bases between. The CDR3 spans 16 residues. Germline V lookup: CDR1 SGHRS, CDR2 YFSETQ. CDR3 protein: CASSLDPVSSGNTIYF. DNA of the CDR3: TGCGCCAGCAGCTTGGACCCGGTGAGTTCTGGAAACACCATATATTTT.

The genes are TRBV11-2 and TRBJ2-1; 16 bases fit TRBD2. Per the germline V gene, CDR1 is SGHAT and CDR2 is FQNNGV. The CDR3 runs 19 residues. V lost 0 bases and J lost 9; bases outside the gene matches: 11. In DNA, the CDR3 is TGTGCCAGCAGCTTAGATAGGGTGGGACTAGCGGGGGGGCTGGTTGAGCAGTTCTTC. Its translation: CASSLDRVGLAGGLVEQFF. The full variable domain, rest sourced from reference TRBV11-2 and TRBJ2-1, is EAGVAQSPRYKIIEKRQSVAFWCNPISGHATLYWYQQILGQGPKLLIQFQNNGVVDDSQLPKDRFSAERLKGVDSTLKIQPAKLEDSAVYLCASSLDRVGLAGGLVEQFFGPGTRLTVL.

V gene TRBV2 combines with J gene TRBJ1-1; TRBD1 aligns across 7 bases. The ends lost 5 bases at V and 5 bases at J; junction bases unmatched: 5. From germline, CDR1 is SNHLY and CDR2 FYNNEI. This CDR3 region has 13 residues. The CDR3 loop is CASSRGRQTEAFF. The CDR3, as DNA: TGTGCCAGCAGTAGGGGGCGGCAGACTGAAGCTTTCTTT.

This clonotype appeared many times. V and J are TRBV25-1 and TRBJ1-1; perhaps TRBD1 as D (6 bases). CDR1 MGHDK and CDR2 SYGVNS come from the germline V gene. The V and J ends lost 10 bases and 2 bases respectively, with 14 bases between them. The CDR3 is 13 amino acids. DNA for the CDR3: TGTGCCACCGGGGGCAGGGATAACACTGAAGCTTTCTTT. Translating it yields CATGGRDNTEAFF.

The chain links TRBV14 to TRBJ1-1; weak D call: TRBD1 (6 bases). This CDR3 comprises 16 residues. The germline V gene has CDR1 SGHDN and CDR2 FVKESK. V was shortened by 2 bases and J by 5 bases, with 18 bases between the two germline ends. The CDR3 spells CASSQWGQGTGTEAFF. DNA of the CDR3: TGTGCCAGCAGCCAATGGGGTCAGGGGACGGGGACTGAAGCTTTCTTT.

This clonotype has a handful of counts. The rearrangement joins TRBV10-1 to TRBJ1-5; no firm D call. CDR3 size: 12 residues. The ends were cut back, 10 bases at V and 3 bases at J, with 10 bases in the middle. Germline V lookup: CDR1 WNHNN, CDR2 SYGVQD (reference sequence). CDR3 amino acids: CAIPTSNQPQHF. The CDR3 nucleotides read TGCGCCATACCGACGTCCAATCAGCCCCAGCATTTT.

This clonotype was recorded a few times. The chain couples TRBV15 to TRBJ2-7; TRBD1 or TRBD2 may be the D gene (5 bases each). The CDR3 length is 14 residues. The V gene lost 5 bases and the J gene lost 1 base, with 12 bases spanning the gap. Germline V gene sequence: CDR1 LNHNV, CDR2 YYDKDF (reference sequence). The DNA of the CDR3 is TGTGCCACCAGCCTACAGGACTTATCCTACGAGCAGTACTTC. Translation: CATSLQDLSYEQYF. Full variable domain (rest looked up from reference TRBV15 and TRBJ2-7): DAMVIQNPRYQVTQFGKPVTLSCSQTLNHNVMYWYQQKSSQAPKLLFHYYDKDFNNEADTPDNFQSRRPNTSFCFLDIRSPGLGDTAMYLCATSLQDLSYEQYFGPGTRLTVT.

The V gene is TRBV10-3, the J gene TRBJ1-1, with TRBD1 identical over 7 bases. This CDR3 contains 14 residues. The V and J ends lost 7 bases and 1 base, in that order; junction bases with no gene match: 6. Per the germline V gene, CDR1 is ENHRY and CDR2 is SYGVKD. The CDR3 loop reads CAIMERTGNTEAFF. The CDR3 DNA follows: TGTGCCATCATGGAAAGGACAGGGAACACTGAAGCTTTCTTT.

This clonotype was counted ten times or more. The CDR3 loop reads CASSKEGSYEQYF. The CDR3 DNA reads as TGTGCCAGCAGCAAGGAGGGTTCCTACGAGCAGTACTTC. The chain recombines TRBV9 with TRBJ2-7; D is perhaps TRBD2 (6 bases). V shed 4 bases and J shed 1 base, with 9 bases lying between them. CDR1 and CDR2 from the germline V gene are SGDLS and YYNGEE. CDR3 length: 13 residues.

This clonotype was picked up many times. This chain links TRBV29-1 with TRBJ1-2; TRBD1 matches 9 bases. The germline V gene encodes CDR1 SQVTM and CDR2 ANQGSEA. The CDR3 contains 14 residues. V trimming: 3 bases; J trimming: 3 bases; junction bases outside the gene matches: 5. In DNA, the CDR3 is TGCAGCGTTGAGGACAGGGGTGAGGACTATGGCTACACCTTC. It codes for CSVEDRGEDYGYTF.

The V and J genes are TRBV6-5 and TRBJ1-2; D may be TRBD1 (6 bases). Looked up from germline, CDR1 is MNHEY and CDR2 is SVGAGI. The CDR3 is 15 residues long. Trimming removed 4 bases at V and 3 bases at J, with 15 bases between. CDR3 amino acids: CASSLSPGVYYGYTF. CDR3 in DNA: TGTGCCAGCAGTTTATCGCCAGGGGTTTACTATGGCTACACCTTC.

Only one count was recorded for this clonotype. V is TRBV5-1 and J is TRBJ1-1; D is ambiguous. Germline CDR1 and CDR2: SGHRS and YFSETQ. The CDR3 is made up of 14 amino acids. The V end was cut by 0 bases, the J end by 2 bases, with 8 bases between. CDR3 residues: CASSLVPGNTEAFF. The CDR3 DNA reads TGCGCCAGCAGCTTGGTTCCTGGAAACACTGAAGCTTTCTTT.

This clonotype was seen a few times. The V call is TRBV15, the J call TRBJ1-5; 8 bases are shared with TRBD1. The CDR3 runs 13 residues. V dropped 8 bases and J dropped 4; count of bases not matched to a gene: 4. The germline V gene has CDR1 LNHNV and CDR2 YYDKDF (reference sequence). In nucleotides, the CDR3 is TGTGCCACCGGTCGACAGGGGAATCAGCCCCAGCATTTT. Translating it yields CATGRQGNQPQHF. Supplemented by reference TRBV15 and TRBJ1-5, the full variable domain reads DAMVIQNPRYQVTQFGKPVTLSCSQTLNHNVMYWYQQKSSQAPKLLFHYYDKDFNNEADTPDNFQSRRPNTSFCFLDIRSPGLGDTAMYLCATGRQGNQPQHFGDGTRLSIL.

The chain employs TRBV20-1 and TRBJ2-5; the D gene could be TRBD1 or TRBD2 (5 bases each). CDR1 and CDR2 from the germline V gene are DFQATT and SNEGSKA (reference sequence). The ends were cut back, 6 bases at V and 0 bases at J, with 8 bases in the middle. The CDR3 sequence is 12 residues long. The CDR3 DNA is TGCAGTGCGACAGCGGACCAAGAGACCCAGTACTTC. The encoded protein is CSATADQETQYF.